The source of this TCR beta chain is a study of blood T cell repertoires in COVID-19. On the study more broadly: The origin of the acute and convalescent COVID-19 samples was the United States, Italy and Spain. The cDNA or gDNA used as material had been derived from T cells, B-cell-depleted T cells, or PBMCs.

Authors' analysis steps: Reference gene primer amplification gave estimated nucleated cell counts. The table came from immunoSEQ multiplex PCR; TCRdb's copy has only in-frame clones and leaves some out. The V and J calls and the clone size are those of that table, but D and trimming were determined from the DNA. This table holds about 160,000 clones, 75% to 90% found once. Trimming shortened V by 0 bases and J by 3 bases, and 6 bases separated the two germline ends. The CDR3 covers 13 residues. From germline, CDR1 is SGDLS and CDR2 YYNGEE. The sequenced sample consisted of peripheral blood. The sequence was collected from a woman aged 80 or over with active or convalescent COVID-19. The chain employs TRBV9 and TRBJ1-2; D unresolved. The CDR3 loop is CASSVDLDYGYTF. CDR3 DNA sequence: TGTGCCAGCAGCGTAGACCTAGACTATGGCTACACCTTC.